The 2 T cell receptor beta chains below were found in one sample sequenced in a study of cytomegalovirus exposure and HLA in healthy donors. The PCR made use of 60 Vbeta and 13 Jbeta primers. Using immunoSEQ multiplex PCR, the repertoire was profiled, and TCRdb retains in-frame clones only, with some absent. Reported are about 200,000 clones; the ten largest clones contain 1.1%. Sequenced material: PBMCs. Receptors were obtained from a girl between 2 and 10 years old in good health and CMV-seropositive.

The chain links TRBV6-8 to TRBJ2-3, with 9 bases matching TRBD2. J gave up 4 bases and V 0 bases, and 20 bases lay outside the gene matches. Germline V gene lookup returns CDR1 MNHGY and CDR2 SAAAGT. The CDR3 length is 21 residues. In DNA, the CDR3 is TGTGCCAGCAGTTACTCGATGGGTGCGGGAGGGCCGAGTCGAGTGTCAGATACGCAGTATTTT. This gives the protein CASSYSMGAGGPSRVSDTQYF.

The chain has TRBV6-5 and TRBJ1-5, with 8 nucleotides matching TRBD1. V lost 4 bases to trimming and J lost 1 base; unmatched junction nucleotides: 6. The CDR3 length is 16 residues. Germline values: CDR1 MNHEY, CDR2 SVGAGI. The CDR3 nucleotides read TGTGCCAGCAGTTCCGCAGACAGGGGAAGCAATCAGCCCCAGCATTTT. Protein sequence: CASSSADRGSNQPQHF.